This is a list of T cell receptor beta chains from one sample in a study of radiation and T cells in renal cell carcinoma. Clones were read by immunoSEQ multiplex PCR, and TCRdb kept only the in-frame ones, dropping some. Of roughly 170,000 clones in the sample, about 87% were seen once. The source material was blood, sampled from a patient whose treatment included radiotherapy and nephrectomy. The receptors stem from a woman aged 45-65 years with renal cell carcinoma. Each CDR3 is given with its conserved first and last residue. A D gene is named only where the DNA matches it firmly. A row's size may be missing; if present it is once, few, many or a size class.

d_call	clone_size	cdr3_length	j_call	v_call	cdr3_aa	cdr3_nt
.	.	14	TRBJ1-4	TRBV10-2	CASSERPINEKLFF	TGCGCCAGCAGTGAGAGGCCGATTAATGAAAAACTGTTTTTT
.	.	13	TRBJ1-1	TRBV5-1	CASSFRENTEAFF	TGCGCCAGCAGCTTCCGGGAGAACACTGAAGCTTTCTTT
.	.	15	TRBJ1-5	TRBV25-1	CASKDGGIEGQPQHF	TGTGCCAGCAAGGACGGGGGCATCGAGGGTCAGCCCCAGCATTTT
.	.	12	TRBJ2-5	TRBV11-2	CASSFGQQTQYF	TGTGCCAGCAGCTTTGGGCAGCAGACCCAGTACTTC
.	.	16	TRBJ2-7	TRBV7-2	CASSLYSVLGSYEQYF	TGTGCCAGCAGCTTATATTCGGTTCTCGGTTCCTACGAGCAGTACTTC
.	.	16	TRBJ1-6	TRBV30	CAHLSGTKAGNSPLHF	TGTGCCCACCTCAGCGGGACTAAAGCGGGGAATTCACCCCTCCACTTT
.	few	16	TRBJ1-2	TRBV7-8	CASSNSGGGRAYGYTF	TGTGCCAGCAGTAATAGCGGGGGGGGCAGGGCCTATGGCTACACCTTC
TRBD1	.	14	TRBJ1-5	TRBV10-2	CASSEGQGRRPQHF	TGCGCCAGCAGTGAGGGACAGGGGCGGAGGCCCCAGCATTTT
.	.	16	TRBJ2-3	TRBV10-1	CASSERGRSLTDTQYF	TGCGCCAGCAGTGAGAGGGGCCGGAGCCTCACAGATACGCAGTATTTT
.	.	12	TRBJ2-5	TRBV29-1	CSVGGGPETQYF	TGCAGCGTTGGGGGGGGGCCGGAGACCCAGTACTTC
TRBD2	.	14	TRBJ2-7	TRBV7-2	CASSPSGGGLEQYF	TGTGCCAGCAGCCCCAGCGGGGGGGGCTTGGAGCAGTACTTC
.	.	16	TRBJ2-4	TRBV2	CASNVIPGTAKNIQYF	TGTGCCAGCAACGTTATTCCCGGGACAGCCAAAAACATTCAGTACTTC
.	.	16	TRBJ2-6	TRBV19	CASSMQGSSGANVLTF	TGTGCCAGTAGTATGCAGGGGTCTTCTGGGGCCAACGTCCTGACTTTC
TRBD1	.	15	TRBJ1-2	TRBV4-2	CASSQAGQDTDGYTF	TGTGCCAGCAGCCAAGCCGGACAGGACACAGATGGCTACACCTTC
TRBD1	.	12	TRBJ1-4	TRBV6-1	CASSKDRDKLFF	TGTGCCAGCAGTAAAGACAGGGACAAACTGTTTTTT
TRBD1	.	17	TRBJ1-5	TRBV19	CASRPYPGTGTDQPQHF	TGTGCCAGTAGACCCTATCCCGGGACAGGGACCGATCAGCCCCAGCATTTT
TRBD2	.	15	TRBJ2-3	TRBV6-1	CASRGLAGGIDTQYF	TGTGCCAGCAGGGGACTAGCGGGGGGCATAGATACGCAGTATTTT
TRBD1	.	14	TRBJ1-5	TRBV9	CASSAQGGSQPQHF	TGTGCCAGCAGCGCACAGGGGGGTAGTCAGCCCCAGCATTTT
.	.	13	TRBJ1-4	TRBV19	CASSIDPQEKLFF	TGTGCCAGTAGTATAGATCCCCAGGAAAAACTGTTTTTT
.	.	12	TRBJ1-2	TRBV11-2	CASSLDAKQEHF	TGTGCCAGCAGCTTAGACGCTAAACAGGAACACTTC
.	.	16	TRBJ1-4	TRBV6-1	CASSEAGGAGNEKLFF	TGTGCCAGCAGTGAAGCGGGGGGGGCAGGTAATGAAAAACTGTTTTTT
.	.	16	TRBJ1-2	TRBV19	CASRPGFRDVHYGYTF	TGTGCCAGTAGGCCGGGCTTTAGGGACGTCCACTATGGCTACACCTTC
.	.	15	TRBJ2-3	TRBV7-9	CASSVGRVSTDTQYF	TGTGCCAGCAGCGTAGGACGGGTGAGCACAGATACGCAGTATTTT
.	once	14	TRBJ2-7	TRBV5-1	CASSPRGGSYEQYF	TGCGCCAGCAGCCCGCGAGGTGGATCCTACGAGCAGTACTTC
.	.	14	TRBJ2-2	TRBV4-1	CASSQPQNTGELFF	TGCGCCAGCAGCCAGCCGCAGAACACCGGGGAGCTGTTTTTT
.	.	13	TRBJ2-7	TRBV5-1	CASSLIWTGEQYF	TGCGCCAGCAGCTTGATCTGGACGGGGGAGCAGTACTTC
TRBD1	.	15	TRBJ1-2	TRBV23-1	CASSPTGVADYGYTF	TGCGCCAGCAGTCCAACAGGGGTCGCCGACTATGGCTACACCTTC
TRBD2	.	14	TRBJ2-7	TRBV5-1	CASSPWEGEGEQYF	TGCGCCAGCAGCCCCTGGGAGGGTGAAGGCGAGCAGTACTTC
.	once	12	TRBJ1-2	TRBV18	CASSYLEYGYTF	TGTGCCAGCTCGTACCTAGAGTATGGCTACACCTTC
TRBD2	.	14	TRBJ2-7	TRBV18	CASSPPGGSYEQYF	TGTGCCAGCTCACCCCCGGGGGGCTCCTACGAGCAGTACTTC
.	.	15	TRBJ1-5	TRBV5-8	CASSLLGLGNQPQHF	TGTGCCAGCAGCTTACTCGGGCTGGGCAATCAGCCCCAGCATTTT
.	.	12	TRBJ2-7	TRBV27	CATRQANYEQYF	TGTGCCACTCGACAGGCAAACTACGAGCAGTACTTC
.	.	17	TRBJ2-6	TRBV15	CATSLPMGRAGANVLTF	TGTGCCACCAGCCTCCCGATGGGTCGGGCTGGGGCCAACGTCCTGACTTTC
TRBD1	.	19	TRBJ2-6	TRBV7-2	CASSSDRGRLSGGANVLTF	TGTGCCAGCAGCTCGGACAGGGGGCGCTTGTCAGGTGGGGCCAACGTCCTGACTTTC
.	.	14	TRBJ1-1	TRBV9	CASSVGMGSTEAFF	TGTGCCAGCAGCGTAGGTATGGGGTCTACTGAAGCTTTCTTT
.	.	11	TRBJ1-2	TRBV20-1	CSAASDGGYTF	TGCAGTGCTGCTTCAGACGGCGGCTACACCTTC
TRBD2	.	15	TRBJ2-7	TRBV5-4	CASSLAAGGSYEQYF	TGTGCCAGCAGCTTGGCGGCGGGGGGTTCCTACGAGCAGTACTTC
.	.	12	TRBJ2-5	TRBV2	CAGQGGQETQYF	TGTGCCGGGCAAGGGGGCCAAGAGACCCAGTACTTC
.	.	15	TRBJ1-3	TRBV7-9	CASSPEPVSGNTIYF	TGTGCCAGCAGTCCAGAACCGGTTTCTGGAAACACCATATATTTT
.	.	14	TRBJ1-2	TRBV7-2	CASSSQGENYGYTF	TGTGCCAGCAGCTCGCAGGGCGAGAACTATGGCTACACCTTC
.	.	15	TRBJ1-1	TRBV18	CASSPQYGPNTEAFF	TGTGCCAGCTCACCCCAGTACGGACCGAACACTGAAGCTTTCTTT
.	.	13	TRBJ1-5	TRBV6-6	CASKPQGTQPQHF	TGTGCCAGCAAACCCCAGGGTACTCAGCCCCAGCATTTT
.	.	15	TRBJ1-3	TRBV19	CASSIHPGAGNTIYF	TGTGCCAGTAGTATACATCCAGGTGCCGGAAACACCATATATTTT
TRBD2	.	16	TRBJ2-7	TRBV9	CASSVGVAGPSYEQYF	TGTGCCAGCAGCGTAGGGGTAGCGGGGCCCTCCTACGAGCAGTACTTC
TRBD1	.	15	TRBJ1-4	TRBV18	CASSPSAGGFEKLFF	TGTGCCAGCTCACCATCGGCAGGGGGTTTTGAAAAACTGTTTTTT
.	.	10	TRBJ1-3	TRBV6-5	CASSRGNIYF	TGTGCCAGCAGCCGGGGCAACATATATTTT
.	few	11	TRBJ1-1	TRBV18	CASSPDTRAFF	TGTGCCAGCTCGCCCGATACAAGAGCTTTCTTT
TRBD1	.	15	TRBJ2-1	TRBV2	CASSEWDRSYNEQFF	TGTGCCAGCAGTGAATGGGACAGGTCCTACAATGAGCAGTTCTTC
.	.	16	TRBJ1-1	TRBV7-9	CASSLYGAGRNTEAFF	TGTGCCAGCAGCTTATATGGGGCGGGCAGAAACACTGAAGCTTTCTTT
.	.	12	TRBJ2-1	TRBV6-6	CASSQDYNEQFF	TGTGCCAGCAGCCAGGACTACAATGAGCAGTTCTTC
.	.	15	TRBJ1-2	TRBV6-6	CASSYSGQTVYGYTF	TGTGCCAGCAGTTACTCCGGGCAGACAGTTTATGGCTACACCTTC
.	.	11	TRBJ2-7	TRBV29-1	CSVARDYEQYF	TGCAGCGTTGCCAGGGACTACGAGCAGTACTTC
TRBD2	.	15	TRBJ2-7	TRBV4-2	CASSPPGGLAVEQYF	TGTGCCAGCAGCCCCCCAGGGGGACTAGCAGTCGAGCAGTACTTC